This TCR beta chain was captured in a study of quantifying T cell responses using KT2 cells. In the study overall: cDNA was made from DNase-treated RNA using alpha and beta constant primers.

This clonotype has a count of ten or more. An oligo carrying a UMI was ligated to the cDNA 3' end. An equimolar mix of RC1.1 and RC1.2 primed the beta chain across TRBC1 and TRBC2. TCRdb independently ran MiXCR on the UMI-ligation and nested PCR reads; one entry per CDR3 protein. The sample has over 40,000 distinct CDR3 sequences, approximately 10% seen once. A range of KT2-to-PBMC ratios was made using fixed PBMC numbers. CDR3 length equals 14 residues. CDR1 SGHRS and CDR2 YFSETQ come from the germline V gene. The junction had 5 bases not matched to a gene; V was cut back by 3 bases and J by 10 bases.

This clonotype was sampled from a human donor. The sequencing sample was made of PBMCs spiked with cells of the T cell clone KT2. The J gene is TRBJ1-6, the V gene TRBV5-1, with TRBD1 matching over 9 bases. CDR3 sequence: CASSSTGGDSPLHF. The CDR3 DNA reads TGCGCCAGCAGCTCGACAGGGGGAGACTCACCCCTCCACTTT.